This T cell receptor (beta chain) was sequenced during a study of blood T cell repertoires in COVID-19. Whole-study context: Specimens from acute and convalescent COVID-19 originated in the United States, Italy and Spain. Nucleic acid was either cDNA or gDNA, and it came from T cells, B-cell-depleted T cells, or PBMCs.

A single count supports this clone. Seattle's cohort entered during active infection and was followed longitudinally. Study processing details: Amplified reference gene primers provided the basis for estimating nucleated cell counts. TCRdb's table, derived via immunoSEQ multiplex PCR, lists solely in-frame clones and lacks some. V and J calls and clone size are as listed in that table; D and trimming were resolved from the DNA. The sample yields 150,000 to 200,000 clones, 70% to 85% seen once. This CDR3 has 13 amino acids. Germline V lookup: CDR1 WNHNN, CDR2 SYGVQD (reference sequence). Trimming removed 6 bases from V and 1 base from J, with 9 bases in between.

Sequenced material: peripheral blood. This TCR derives from a woman aged 40 to 55 with COVID-19, enrolled during active disease. The gene calls are TRBV10-1 and TRBJ1-1, with a weak D call TRBD1 (6 bases). The chain's CDR3 is CASRETGNTEAFF. Written as DNA, the CDR3 is TGCGCCAGCAGGGAGACAGGGAACACTGAAGCTTTCTTT.